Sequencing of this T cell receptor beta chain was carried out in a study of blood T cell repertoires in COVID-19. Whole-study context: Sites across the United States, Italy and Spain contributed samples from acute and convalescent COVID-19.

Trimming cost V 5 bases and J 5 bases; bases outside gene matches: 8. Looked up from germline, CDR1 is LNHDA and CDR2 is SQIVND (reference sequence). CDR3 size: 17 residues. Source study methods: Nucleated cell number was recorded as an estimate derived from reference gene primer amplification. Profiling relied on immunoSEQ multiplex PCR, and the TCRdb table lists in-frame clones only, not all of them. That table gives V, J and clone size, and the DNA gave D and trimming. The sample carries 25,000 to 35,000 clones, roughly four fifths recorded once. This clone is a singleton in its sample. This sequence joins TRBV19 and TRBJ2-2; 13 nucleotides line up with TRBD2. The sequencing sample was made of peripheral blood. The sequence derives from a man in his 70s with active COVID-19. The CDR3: CASSSPGLAGVTGELFF. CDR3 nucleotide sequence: TGTGCCAGTAGTTCTCCCGGACTAGCGGGAGTTACCGGGGAGCTGTTTTTT. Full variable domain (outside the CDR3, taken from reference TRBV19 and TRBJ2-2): DGGITQSPKYLFRKEGQNVTLSCEQNLNHDAMYWYRQDPGQGLRLIYYSQIVNDFQKGDIAEGYSVSREKKESFPLTVTSAQKNPTAFYLCASSSPGLAGVTGELFFGEGSRLTVL.